This T cell receptor (beta chain) was retrieved from a study of blood T cell repertoires in COVID-19. Study details: Some COVID-19 samples were acute and others convalescent; all came from the United States, Italy and Spain. T cells, B-cell-depleted T cells, or PBMCs provided the cDNA or gDNA that served as material.

Germline CDR1 is PRHDT and CDR2 is FYEKMQ (reference sequence). The ends were cut back, 4 bases at V and 5 bases at J, with 8 bases in the middle. This CDR3 region has 13 residues. Per the original methods: By means of reference gene primer amplification, nucleated cell counts were estimated. Sequencing used immunoSEQ multiplex PCR; TCRdb keeps in-frame clones, though not all of them. D and trimming were read from the DNA, whereas the V and J calls and clone size are those reported in that table. The data show some 300,000 clones, around 88% seen once. The sequencing sample was made of peripheral blood. The chain joins TRBV13 to TRBJ2-2; TRBD2 might be the D (6 bases). The TCR sequence derives from a woman younger than 45 who had recovered from COVID-19. Here the CDR3 reads CASSYGGTGELFF. In DNA form, the CDR3 reads TGTGCCAGCAGCTATGGGGGGACCGGGGAGCTGTTTTTT.